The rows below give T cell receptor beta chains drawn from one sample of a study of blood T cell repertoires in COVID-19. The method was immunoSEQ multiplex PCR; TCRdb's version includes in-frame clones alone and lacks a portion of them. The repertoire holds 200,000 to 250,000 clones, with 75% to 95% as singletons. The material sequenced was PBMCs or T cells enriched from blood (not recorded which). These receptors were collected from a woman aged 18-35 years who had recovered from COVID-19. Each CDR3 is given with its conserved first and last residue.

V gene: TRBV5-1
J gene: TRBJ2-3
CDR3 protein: CASSLGTSGSAADTQYF

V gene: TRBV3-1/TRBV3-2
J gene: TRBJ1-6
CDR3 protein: CASSQVEEGTPLHF

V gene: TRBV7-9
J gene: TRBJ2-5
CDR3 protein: CASSGGGWYETQYF

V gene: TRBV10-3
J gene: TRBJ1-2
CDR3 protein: CAISESDRGSYGYTF

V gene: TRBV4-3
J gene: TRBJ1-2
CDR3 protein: CASSQDLAPRYGYTF

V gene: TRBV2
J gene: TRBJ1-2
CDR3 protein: CASSDVNSLGQAKLGGYTF

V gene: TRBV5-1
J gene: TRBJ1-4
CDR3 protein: CASSSYGRNEKLFF

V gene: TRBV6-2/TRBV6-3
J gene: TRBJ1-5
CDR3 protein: CASSGTRQPQHF

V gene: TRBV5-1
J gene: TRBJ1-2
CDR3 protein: CASRPTTENNYGYTF

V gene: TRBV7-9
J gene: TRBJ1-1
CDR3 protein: CASSYSRGNTEAFF

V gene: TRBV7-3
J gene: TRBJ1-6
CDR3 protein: CASSPNRDSPLHF

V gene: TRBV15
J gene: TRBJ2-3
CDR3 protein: CATSRGTSGELDTQYF

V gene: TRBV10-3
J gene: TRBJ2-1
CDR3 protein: CAISDMTAYNEQFF

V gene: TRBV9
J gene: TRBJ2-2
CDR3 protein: CASSVESSGSGGELFF

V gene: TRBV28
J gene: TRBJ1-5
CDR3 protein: CASSGQVQGQPQHF

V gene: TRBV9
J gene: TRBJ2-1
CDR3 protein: CASSVGSGAWDEQFF

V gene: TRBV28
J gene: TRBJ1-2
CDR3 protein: CASTSGQYYGYTF

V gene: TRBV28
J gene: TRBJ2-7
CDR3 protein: CASSRQDYEQYF

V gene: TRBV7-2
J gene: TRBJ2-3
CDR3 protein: CASSTFGGGATDTQYF

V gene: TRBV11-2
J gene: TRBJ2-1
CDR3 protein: CASSSQRGGTYNEQFF

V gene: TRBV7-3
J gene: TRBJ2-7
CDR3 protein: CASSPVAGGSYEQYF

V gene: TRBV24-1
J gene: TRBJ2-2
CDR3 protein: CASKASLQGDTGELFF

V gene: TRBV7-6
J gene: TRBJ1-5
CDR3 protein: CASSSGQGVQNQPQHF

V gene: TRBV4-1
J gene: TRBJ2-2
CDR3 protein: CASTQGGVLSTGELFF

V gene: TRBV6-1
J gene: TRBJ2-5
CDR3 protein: CASSEIPGWGRETQYF

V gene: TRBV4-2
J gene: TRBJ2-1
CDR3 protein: CASSHNAAGVNEQFF

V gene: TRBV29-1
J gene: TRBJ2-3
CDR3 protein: CSAVPGLAGTDTQYF

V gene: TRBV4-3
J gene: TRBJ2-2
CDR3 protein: CASSPGTGNTGELFF

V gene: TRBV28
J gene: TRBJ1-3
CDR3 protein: CASSREDSSGNTIYF

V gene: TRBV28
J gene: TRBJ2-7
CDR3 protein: CASSSIRLAYTYEQYF

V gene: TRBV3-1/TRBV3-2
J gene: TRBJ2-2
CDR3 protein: CASSQGPTGNTGELFF

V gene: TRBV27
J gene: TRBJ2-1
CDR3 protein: CASSPWGEAYNEQFF

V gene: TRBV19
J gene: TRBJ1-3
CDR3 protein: CASSIQGFSGNTIYF

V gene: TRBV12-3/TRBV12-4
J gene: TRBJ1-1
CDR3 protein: CASRRVLGTEAFF

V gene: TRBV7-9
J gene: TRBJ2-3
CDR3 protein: CASDAGTGEADTQYF

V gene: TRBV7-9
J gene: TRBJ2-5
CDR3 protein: CASSFWDKEETQYF

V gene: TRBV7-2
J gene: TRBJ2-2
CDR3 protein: CASSPTGHGGELFF

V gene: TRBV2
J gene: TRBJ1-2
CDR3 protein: CAGSVGHNYGYTF

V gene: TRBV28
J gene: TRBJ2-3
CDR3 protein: CASSSPYLLAGDTDTQYF

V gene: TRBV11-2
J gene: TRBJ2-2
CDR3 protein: CASSFSGGIGELFF

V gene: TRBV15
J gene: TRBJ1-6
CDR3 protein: CATRAAGTGSQSPLHF

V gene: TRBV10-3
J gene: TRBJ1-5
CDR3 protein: CAISESLQGYQPQHF

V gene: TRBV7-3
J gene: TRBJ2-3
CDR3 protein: CASSLGTRVDTQYF

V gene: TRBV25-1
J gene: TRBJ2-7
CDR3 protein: CASRTYPGTTILGYEQYF

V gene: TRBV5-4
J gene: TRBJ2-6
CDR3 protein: CASSSTTGTGGSGANVLTF

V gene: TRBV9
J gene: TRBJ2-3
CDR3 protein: CASSPGQGTSGGLDTQYF

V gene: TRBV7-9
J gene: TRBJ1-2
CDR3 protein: CASANRRDHGYTF

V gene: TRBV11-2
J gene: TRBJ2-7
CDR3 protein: CASSSLAGEGEQYF